Sequencing of this T cell receptor beta chain was carried out in a study of blood T cells in healthy people across ages. The CDR3 totals 15 residues. The table lists this clonotype with a few counts. Compared with germline, one end of the junction differs, possibly owing to a read error. PCR was performed a second time for about 6 to 11 cycles using a sample-barcoded 5' primer and a J-beta primer mix. TCRdb reprocessed the 5' RACE reads via MiXCR and lists one record per CDR3 protein. This sample has around 690,000 distinct CDR3 sequences; roughly 53% occur once, and the top ten carry roughly 34%. V is TRBV12-3 or TRBV12-4 and J is TRBJ2-1; 9 bases align to TRBD2. The sample taken for sequencing was blood. The TCR originated in a man between 60 and 75 years old in good health. The DNA for the CDR3 is TGTGCCAGCAGTCTAGCGGGGCGAGGAGGACCAGGGCAGTTCTTC. Protein: CASSLAGRGGPGQFF.